This entry lists 4 T cell receptor beta chains sequenced from one sample in a study of T cell responses to AZD1222 COVID-19 vaccine. Measured with immunoSEQ multiplex PCR; TCRdb has only the in-frame clones, and not every one. The sample holds roughly 140,000 clones, more than 70% seen once. Sequenced here: peripheral blood, sampled on day 0 of AZD1222 vaccination. Receptor source: an adult in good health.

The chain links TRBV28 to TRBJ1-1, with D hard to call. CDR1 is MDHEN, CDR2 SYDVKM, per germline. The CDR3 runs to 15 residues. The germline V and J ends were trimmed by 2 bases and 5 bases, with 15 bases remaining between them. The CDR3 loop reads CASSLLGRGGTEAFF. The CDR3 bases are TGTGCCAGCAGTTTACTTGGGCGGGGAGGAACTGAAGCTTTCTTT.

The rearrangement links TRBV5-4 to TRBJ1-2; no clear D gene. Per germline, CDR1 SGHNT and CDR2 YYREEE (reference sequence). This CDR3 has 15 amino acids. The V and J ends lost 0 bases and 1 base respectively, with 10 bases between them. CDR3 DNA sequence: TGTGCCAGCAGCTTGGCCGGGCGGGTTAACTATGGCTACACCTTC. Translating it yields CASSLAGRVNYGYTF.

This chain uses TRBV7-2 with TRBJ2-1; maybe TRBD2 (5 bases). Germline CDR1 SGHTA, CDR2 FQGNSA. The CDR3 runs to 17 residues. V was pared by 6 bases and J by 6 bases, with 24 bases between. The CDR3: CASSGATAERPFNEQFF. In nucleotides, the CDR3 is TGTGCCAGCAGTGGTGCCACAGCGGAGCGACCCTTCAATGAGCAGTTCTTC.

The chain links TRBV12-3 or TRBV12-4 to TRBJ1-2; TRBD1 is a possible D gene (6 bases). The V end lost 5 bases, the J end lost 4 bases, and 11 bases lay between the germline ends. CDR3 length: 13 residues. The CDR3 coding sequence is TGTGCCAGCAGTGGACAGCCCAGCTATGGCTACACCTTC. Translation gives CASSGQPSYGYTF.